Below, 16 T cell receptor beta chains from the same sample are listed, as sequenced in a study of blood T cells in healthy people across ages. For the second PCR, which ran for about 7 to 11 cycles, a sample-barcoded 5' primer and a J-beta primer mix were used. In TCRdb, the 5' RACE reads were re-called with MiXCR into one record per CDR3 protein. The table has over a million distinct CDR3 sequences, under 55% seen once. The source material was blood. Every receptor here comes from a woman aged 60-75 years in good health.

This clonotype was observed a handful of times. V is TRBV6-5 and J is TRBJ1-1; D is ambiguous. V was trimmed by 0 bases and J by 0 bases, leaving 8 bases between them. CDR1 and CDR2 from the germline V gene are MNHEY and SVGAGI. The CDR3 loop spans 15 amino acids. The CDR3 bases are TGTGCCAGCAGTTACTCGAGGAGAATGAACACTGAAGCTTTCTTT. Translating gives CASSYSRRMNTEAFF.

The V gene is TRBV27, the J gene TRBJ2-1; 7 nucleotides line up with TRBD1. Germline CDR1 is MNHEY and CDR2 is SMNVEV (reference sequence). The CDR3 is made up of 14 amino acids. V lost 5 bases, J lost 2 bases, and 3 bases stayed unmatched. DNA of the CDR3: TGTGCCAGCAGTCGGGACAGTACCTACAATGAGCAGTTCTTC. Translation: CASSRDSTYNEQFF.

This clonotype came up a few times. The rearrangement joins TRBV12-3 or TRBV12-4 to TRBJ2-5, with TRBD1 matching over 10 bases. The junction had 3 bases not matched to a gene; V was cut back by 4 bases and J by 4 bases. The CDR3 is 14 residues long. The CDR3 loop is CASSSDRGRETQYF. CDR3 nucleotide sequence: TGTGCCAGCAGTTCTGACAGGGGGCGAGAGACCCAGTACTTC.

This chain links TRBV13 with TRBJ2-5; 8 bases fit TRBD1. The J call may be mistaken, given a closer DNA end match to TRBJ2-7. This CDR3 has 14 amino acids. From germline, CDR1 is PRHDT and CDR2 FYEKMQ (reference sequence). The CDR3 region is CASSSGQGSAEQYF. The CDR3 DNA is TGTGCCAGCAGCTCCGGACAGGGTTCCGCCGAGCAGTACTTC.

The rearrangement uses TRBV28 and TRBJ2-1; D may be TRBD2 (6 bases). The V and J ends lost 5 bases and 8 bases respectively, with 19 bases between them. The germline gives CDR1 MDHEN, CDR2 SYDVKM. The CDR3 extends over 15 amino acids. Here the CDR3 DNA reads TGTGCCAGCAGTCTTTTCGGGCTAGCGAGCGATGAGCAGTTCTTC. Protein: CASSLFGLASDEQFF.

The CDR3 DNA reads as TGTGCCAGCAGCTCCAGACTAGCGGGGTTGTCCGGGGAGCTGTTTTTT. Protein product: CASSSRLAGLSGELFF. V gene TRBV12-3 or TRBV12-4 combines with J gene TRBJ2-2; TRBD2 aligns across 11 bases. The CDR3 contains 16 residues. After removal of 6 bases from V and 6 bases from J, the junction contained 9 bases not matched to a gene.

This clonotype was detected many times. V usage is TRBV6-5 and J usage is TRBJ1-2; TRBD1 matches 9 bases. The J segment lost 8 bases and the V segment lost 8 bases, leaving 3 bases of the junction unmatched. The CDR3 runs 11 residues. Germline V lookup: CDR1 MNHEY, CDR2 SVGAGI. The CDR3 bases are TGTGCCAGCTTTGGGACAGGGGGCTACACCTTC. Translation: CASFGTGGYTF.

The CDR3 nucleotides read TGCAGCGTTGATGCTTCCGGGACTAGTGGGGTAGATACGCAGTATTTT. It yields the protein CSVDASGTSGVDTQYF. The genes are TRBV29-1 and TRBJ2-3, with 8 bases lining up with TRBD2. The CDR3 is 16 amino acids. J gave up 5 bases and V 3 bases, and 13 bases lay outside the gene matches. From germline, CDR1 is SQVTM and CDR2 ANQGSEA.

This clonotype was observed a few times. V is TRBV2 and J is TRBJ2-5; perhaps TRBD1 as D (6 bases). CDR3 length equals 15 residues. CDR1 is SNHLY, CDR2 FYNNEI, per germline. V was pared by 5 bases and J by 2 bases, with 15 bases between. The CDR3 DNA reads TGTGCCAGCAGTAAATACTCAGGGGTTCAAGAGACCCAGTACTTC. Translating gives CASSKYSGVQETQYF.

In this sample, this clonotype turned up a few times. CDR3 amino acids: CASIRAIQSNYGYTF. In DNA form, the CDR3 reads TGTGCCAGCATTCGGGCAATACAGTCAAACTATGGCTACACCTTC. This chain joins TRBV6-1 and TRBJ1-2; D is ambiguous. Germline V gene lookup returns CDR1 MNHNS and CDR2 SASEGT. Trimming pared 7 bases from V and 2 bases from J, leaving 17 bases between. The CDR3 has 15 amino acids.

This chain uses TRBV7-2 with TRBJ2-7, with D unresolved. Trimming shortened V by 4 bases and J by 3 bases, and 16 bases separated the two germline ends. The germline V gene has CDR1 SGHTA and CDR2 FQGNSA. The CDR3 spans 15 residues. As DNA, the CDR3 is TGTGCCAGCAGCTATATCCCTGGGGAAAACTACGAGCAGTACTTC. Translating it yields CASSYIPGENYEQYF. The complete variable domain, with remaining parts taken from reference TRBV7-2 and TRBJ2-7, reads GAGVSQSPSNKVTEKGKDVELRCDPISGHTALYWYRQSLGQGLEFLIYFQGNSAPDKSGLPSDRFSAERTGGSVSTLTIQRTQQEDSAVYLCASSYIPGENYEQYFGPGTRLTVT.

This chain links TRBV30 with TRBJ1-2; no reliable D call. The CDR3 spans 12 residues. Trimming left V 3 bases short and J 4 bases short, with 9 bases between. CDR1 and CDR2 from the germline V gene are GTSNPN and SVGIG (reference sequence). The CDR3 loop is CAWSRPSYGYTF. The CDR3 coding sequence is TGTGCCTGGAGCAGGCCGTCCTATGGCTACACCTTC.

The chain recombines TRBV25-1 with TRBJ2-6; no clear D gene. The V gene lost 4 bases and the J gene lost 6 bases, with 10 bases spanning the gap. The germline V gene has CDR1 MGHDK and CDR2 SYGVNS. The CDR3 covers 14 residues. In DNA, the CDR3 is TGTGCCAGCAGTGGGGGATTTGAGGCCAACGTCCTGACTTTC. Amino acid sequence: CASSGGFEANVLTF.

This clonotype was seen a handful of times. The rearrangement joins TRBV13 to TRBJ2-1; 7 bases agree with TRBD2. The CDR3 is made up of 16 amino acids. J was trimmed by 0 bases and V by 5 bases; bases with no gene match: 7. Germline V gene data show CDR1 as PRHDT and CDR2 as FYEKMQ (reference sequence). The CDR3 coding sequence is TGTGCCAGCAGCCGACTAGCAGAGAGCTCCTACAATGAGCAGTTCTTC. Amino acid sequence: CASSRLAESSYNEQFF.

The rearrangement uses TRBV6-1 and TRBJ2-7, with TRBD1 matching 7 bases. The germline gives CDR1 MNHNS, CDR2 SASEGT. The trim removed 2 bases at V and 3 bases at J, leaving 4 bases unmatched. The length of the CDR3 is 14 residues. The chain's CDR3 is CASSEQAGGYEQYF. CDR3 sequence (DNA): TGTGCCAGCAGTGAACAGGCAGGGGGCTACGAGCAGTACTTC.

This clonotype was observed a handful of times. This sequence joins TRBV20-1 and TRBJ2-7, with unresolved D. The CDR3 is made up of 12 amino acids. V was shortened by 1 base and J by 7 bases, with 11 bases between the two germline ends. CDR1 DFQATT and CDR2 SNEGSKA come from the germline V gene (reference sequence). The chain's CDR3 is CSARAPPWEQYF. The CDR3 bases are TGCAGTGCTAGAGCGCCCCCATGGGAGCAGTACTTC.